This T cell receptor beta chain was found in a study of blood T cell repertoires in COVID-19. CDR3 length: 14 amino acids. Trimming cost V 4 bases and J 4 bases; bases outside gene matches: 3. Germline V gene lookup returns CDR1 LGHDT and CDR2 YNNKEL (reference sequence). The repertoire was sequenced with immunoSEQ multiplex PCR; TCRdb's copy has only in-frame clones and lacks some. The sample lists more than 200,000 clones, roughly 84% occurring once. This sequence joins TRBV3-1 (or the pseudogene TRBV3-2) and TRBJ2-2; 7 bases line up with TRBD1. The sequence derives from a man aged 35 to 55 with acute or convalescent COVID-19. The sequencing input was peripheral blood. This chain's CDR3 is CASSPTGRTGELFF. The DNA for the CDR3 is TGTGCCAGCAGCCCGACAGGGCGCACCGGGGAGCTGTTTTTT.